The next 14 T cell receptor beta chains were all read from a single sample in a study of T cell repertoires in cytomegalovirus infection. One entry per CDR3 protein, called by TCRdb with MiXCR from the reads. The profile shows around 740,000 distinct CDR3 sequences, roughly a third of them singletons. Sequencing was done on a sample of PBMCs. These receptors were collected from a human donor in good health (CMV status not recorded). Some clones in this sample may be carry-over from other donors' samples.

The CDR3, as DNA: TGTGCCAGCGAGGTGAACACTGAAGCTTTCTTT. Translation: CASEVNTEAFF. The chain uses TRBV12-3 or TRBV12-4 and TRBJ1-1; D gene uncertain. Trimming took 8 bases from V and 0 from J, leaving 4 bases between them. This CDR3 has 11 residues.

The chain uses TRBV14 and TRBJ2-1, with 7 nucleotides matching TRBD2. The length of the CDR3 is 16 residues. CDR1 and CDR2 from the germline V gene are SGHDN and FVKESK. Unmatched junction bases numbered 11, after V lost 2 bases and J lost 7 bases. CDR3 DNA: TGTGCCAGCAGCCAATTCAACAAGCGGGACCGAAATGAGCAGTTCTTC. Its translation is CASSQFNKRDRNEQFF.

This clonotype was picked up many times. CDR3 protein: CASSFGTSGSWKTQYF. The CDR3 nucleotides read TGTGCCAGCAGCTTTGGGACTAGCGGGAGTTGGAAGACCCAGTACTTC. The chain couples TRBV7-2 to TRBJ2-5, with TRBD2 identical over 14 bases. This CDR3 has 16 residues. Germline lookup yields CDR1 SGHTA and CDR2 FQGNSA. J was trimmed by 6 bases and V by 3 bases; bases with no gene match: 6. Complete variable domain (other parts from reference TRBV7-2 and TRBJ2-5): GAGVSQSPSNKVTEKGKDVELRCDPISGHTALYWYRQSLGQGLEFLIYFQGNSAPDKSGLPSDRFSAERTGGSVSTLTIQRTQQEDSAVYLCASSFGTSGSWKTQYFGPGTRLLVL.

The V call is TRBV5-5, the J call TRBJ2-3, with 9 nucleotides matching TRBD1. In germline, CDR1 is SGHKS, CDR2 YYEKEE (reference sequence). There are 16 residues in the CDR3. V shed 3 bases, J shed 0 bases, and the junction held 5 bases outside the gene matches. The CDR3 reads CASSSGTGFSTDTQYF. In DNA form, the CDR3 reads TGTGCCAGCAGCTCCGGGACAGGGTTTAGCACAGATACGCAGTATTTT.

This clonotype was counted between two and nine times. The chain has TRBV6-2 or TRBV6-3 and TRBJ1-6; D perhaps matches TRBD1 (6 bases). The V and J ends lost 4 bases and 5 bases respectively, with 12 bases between them. The germline V gene has CDR1 MNHEY and CDR2 SVGEGT. This CDR3 has 15 amino acids. The CDR3 coding sequence is TGTGCCAGCAGTTTGTTCGGACAGAATAATTCACCCCTCCACTTT. Protein sequence: CASSLFGQNNSPLHF.

The V gene is TRBV6-1, the J gene TRBJ2-1; 15 nucleotides match TRBD2. Losses at the gene ends were 6 bases for V and 4 bases for J; bases not matched to a gene: 13. CDR1 and CDR2 from the germline V gene are MNHNS and SASEGT. This CDR3 has 19 amino acids. CDR3 region: CASRNAGTSGRSGYNEQFF. In DNA form, the CDR3 reads TGTGCCAGCAGAAACGCCGGGACTAGCGGGAGGTCGGGATACAATGAGCAGTTCTTC.

The chain joins TRBV28 to TRBJ2-2, with D perhaps TRBD2 (5 bases). This CDR3 comprises 15 residues. Germline CDR1 and CDR2: MDHEN and SYDVKM. Trimming left V 5 bases short and J 8 bases short, with 18 bases between. The CDR3 sequence: CASSIAVSSPGELFF. As DNA, the CDR3 is TGTGCCAGCAGTATCGCTGTGTCTAGCCCAGGGGAGCTGTTTTTT.

This clonotype was counted only a few times. V usage is TRBV6-4 and J usage is TRBJ1-2, with 8 bases aligning to TRBD1. The CDR3 covers 13 residues. The junction had 4 bases not matched to a gene; V was cut back by 6 bases and J by 4 bases. Germline CDR1 reads MRHNA; CDR2 reads SNTAGT. CDR3 in DNA: TGTGCCAGCAGAGCTGACAGGGGCTATGGCTACACCTTC. It codes for CASRADRGYGYTF.

This clonotype showed up just a few times. V is TRBV18 and J is TRBJ1-1; D is unclear. The CDR3 runs to 13 residues. V was trimmed by 3 bases and J by 1 base, leaving 6 bases between them. CDR1 is KGHSH, CDR2 LQKENI, per germline. The CDR3: CASSPYQNTEAFF. CDR3 bases: TGTGCCAGCTCACCTTACCAGAACACTGAAGCTTTCTTT.

A few counts support this clonotype. The chain is built from TRBV7-2 and TRBJ1-1; unclear D gene. This CDR3 spans 11 amino acids. V was clipped by 3 bases and J by 11 bases, with 10 bases between them. CDR1 is SGHTA, CDR2 FQGNSA, per germline. CDR3 sequence: CASSLEVGAFF. CDR3 in DNA: TGTGCCAGCAGCTTGGAGGTAGGGGCTTTCTTT. Variable domain in full (rest from reference TRBV7-2 and TRBJ1-1): GAGVSQSPSNKVTEKGKDVELRCDPISGHTALYWYRQSLGQGLEFLIYFQGNSAPDKSGLPSDRFSAERTGGSVSTLTIQRTQQEDSAVYLCASSLEVGAFFGQGTRLTVV.

This sequence joins TRBV7-6 and TRBJ2-1, with D maybe TRBD2 (5 bases). The length of the CDR3 is 16 residues. V was shortened by 3 bases and J by 0 bases, with 12 bases between the two germline ends. Germline CDR1 and CDR2: SGHVS and FNYEAQ. This CDR3 is CASSLLLGSSYNEQFF. For the CDR3, the DNA is TGTGCCAGCAGCTTGTTATTAGGGAGCTCCTACAATGAGCAGTTCTTC.

J is TRBJ1-5 and V is TRBV6-6; TRBD1 is a possible D gene (6 bases). This CDR3 is 15 amino acids long. The ends were cut back, 2 bases at V and 6 bases at J, with 14 bases in the middle. Germline V gene lookup returns CDR1 MNHNY and CDR2 SVGAGI (reference sequence). The CDR3 DNA reads TGTGCCAGCAGTTACGAAACAGGGTTGGCTCAGCCCCAGCATTTT. It codes for CASSYETGLAQPQHF.

This clonotype was observed a few times. The chain couples TRBV28 to TRBJ1-2, with 10 positions matching TRBD1. There are 14 residues in the CDR3. The V segment lost 2 bases and the J segment 5 bases; nucleotides outside the gene matches: 2. Germline-derived CDR1 and CDR2 are MDHEN and SYDVKM. The CDR3 DNA is TGTGCCAGCAGTTTAGGGACAGGGGAGTATGGCTACACCTTC. As protein: CASSLGTGEYGYTF.

The chain recombines TRBV19 with TRBJ1-1; D possibly corresponds to TRBD1 (5 bases). Trimming left V 3 bases short and J 3 bases short, with 5 bases between. This CDR3 has 12 amino acids. The germline V gene has CDR1 LNHDA and CDR2 SQIVND (reference sequence). The CDR3 loop reads CASSMGDTEAFF. The DNA of the CDR3 is TGTGCCAGTAGTATGGGGGACACTGAAGCTTTCTTT.